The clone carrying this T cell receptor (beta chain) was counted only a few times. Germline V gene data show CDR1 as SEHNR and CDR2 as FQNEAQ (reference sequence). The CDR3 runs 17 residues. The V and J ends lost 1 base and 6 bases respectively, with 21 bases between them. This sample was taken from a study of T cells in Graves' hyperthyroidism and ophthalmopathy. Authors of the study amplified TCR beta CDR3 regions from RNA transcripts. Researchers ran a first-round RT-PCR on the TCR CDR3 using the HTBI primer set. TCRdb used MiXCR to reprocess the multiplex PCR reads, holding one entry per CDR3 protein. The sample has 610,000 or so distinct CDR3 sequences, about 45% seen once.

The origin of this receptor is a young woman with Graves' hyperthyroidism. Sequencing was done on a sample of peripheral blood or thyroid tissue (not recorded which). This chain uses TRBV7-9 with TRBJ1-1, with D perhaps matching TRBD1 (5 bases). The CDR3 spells CASSLEGAGRRHAEAFF. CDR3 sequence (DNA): TGTGCCAGCAGCTTAGAAGGCGCAGGGAGGAGACACGCTGAAGCTTTCTTT.